In this sample, the clone carrying this T cell receptor (beta chain) turned up many times. The antigen is unknown. The read comes to an end 3 residues before the CDR3 does, leaving the germline J gene to fill in the end. The data are from a study of T cell clonality in common variable immunodeficiency. Looked up from germline, CDR1 is SGHNT and CDR2 is YYREEE (reference sequence). Trimming pared 1 base from V and 7 bases from J, leaving 8 bases between. The CDR3 sequence is 12 residues long. Clones were read by immunoSEQ multiplex PCR, and TCRdb kept only the in-frame ones, dropping some. In total the sample includes some 19,000 clones, none of them seen once. Findings of the study overall: Reportedly, TCR beta sequences from common variable immunodeficiency showed fewer deletions and N-nucleotide insertions.

Caucasian heritage predominated among both patients and controls. For at least one year, all CVID subjects received replacement immunoglobulin. Material: peripheral blood mononuclear cells. The receptor was derived from a human donor with common variable immunodeficiency. The chain carries TRBV5-4 and TRBJ1-2; D uncertain. The CDR3 sequence is CASSLFAGGYTF. CDR3 DNA, as far as it was read: TGTGCCAGCAGCTTGTTCGCGGGTGGC. Full variable domain (remainder filled in from reference TRBV5-4 and TRBJ1-2): ETGVTQSPTHLIKTRGQQVTLRCSSQSGHNTVSWYQQALGQGPQFIFQYYREEENGRGNFPPRFSGLQFPNYSSELNVNALELDDSALYLCASSLFAGGYTFGSGTRLTVV.